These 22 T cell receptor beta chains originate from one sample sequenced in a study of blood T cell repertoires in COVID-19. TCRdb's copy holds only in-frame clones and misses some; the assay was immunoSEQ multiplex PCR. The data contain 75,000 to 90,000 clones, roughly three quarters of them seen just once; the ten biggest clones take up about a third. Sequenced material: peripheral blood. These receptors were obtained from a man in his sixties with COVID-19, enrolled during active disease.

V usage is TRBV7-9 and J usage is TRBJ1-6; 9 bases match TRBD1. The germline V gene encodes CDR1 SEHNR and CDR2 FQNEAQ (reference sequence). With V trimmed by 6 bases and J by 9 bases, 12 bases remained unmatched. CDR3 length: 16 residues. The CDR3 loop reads CASSQATGQGGSPLHF. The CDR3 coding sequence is TGTGCCAGCAGTCAAGCCACGGGACAGGGAGGTTCACCCCTCCACTTT. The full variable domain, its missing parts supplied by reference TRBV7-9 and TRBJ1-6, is DTGVSQNPRHKITKRGQNVTFRCDPISEHNRLYWYRQTLGQGPEFLTYFQNEAQLEKSRLLSDRFSAERPKGSFSTLEIQRTEQGDSAMYLCASSQATGQGGSPLHFGNGTRLTVT.

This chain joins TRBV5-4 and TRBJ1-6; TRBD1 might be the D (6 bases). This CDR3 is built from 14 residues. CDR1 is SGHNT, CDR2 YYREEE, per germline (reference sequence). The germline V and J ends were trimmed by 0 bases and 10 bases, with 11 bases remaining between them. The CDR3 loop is CASSLEQGGSPLHF. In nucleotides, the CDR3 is TGTGCCAGCAGCTTGGAACAGGGTGGATCACCCCTCCACTTT.

In DNA, the CDR3 is TGTGCCAGCAGTGCGCCCTGGGTGGCTAGCGGGGCCAAGGGGCAGTTCTTC. It specifies CASSAPWVASGAKGQFF. The chain uses TRBV6-1 and TRBJ2-1; the match to TRBD2 covers 9 bases. The CDR3 extends over 17 amino acids. With 4 bases clipped from V and 12 bases from J, the junction kept 19 bases outside the gene matches. Germline CDR1 is MNHNS and CDR2 is SASEGT.

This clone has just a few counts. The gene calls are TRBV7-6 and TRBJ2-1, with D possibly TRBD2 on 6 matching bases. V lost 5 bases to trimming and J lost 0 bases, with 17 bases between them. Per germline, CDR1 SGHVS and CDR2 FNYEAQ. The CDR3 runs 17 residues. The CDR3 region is CASSPVGPGVSYNEQFF. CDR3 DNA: TGTGCCAGCAGCCCCGTGGGACCGGGAGTCTCCTACAATGAGCAGTTCTTC. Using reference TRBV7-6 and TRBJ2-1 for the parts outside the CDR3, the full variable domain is GAGVSQSPRYKVTKRGQDVALRCDPISGHVSLYWYRQALGQGPEFLTYFNYEAQQDKSGLPNDRFSAERPEGSISTLTIQRTEQRDSAMYRCASSPVGPGVSYNEQFFGPGTRLTVL.

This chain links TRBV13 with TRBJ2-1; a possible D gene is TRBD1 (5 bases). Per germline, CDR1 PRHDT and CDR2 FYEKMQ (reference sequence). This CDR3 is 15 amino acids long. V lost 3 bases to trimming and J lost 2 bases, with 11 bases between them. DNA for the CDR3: TGTGCCAGCAGCTTGGGGCTGGGGCCCTACAATGAGCAGTTCTTC. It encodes CASSLGLGPYNEQFF.

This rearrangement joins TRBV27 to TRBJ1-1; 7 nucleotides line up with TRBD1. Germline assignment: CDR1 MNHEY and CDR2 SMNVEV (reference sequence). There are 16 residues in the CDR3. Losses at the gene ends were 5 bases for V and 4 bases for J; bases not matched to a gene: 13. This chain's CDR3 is CASSLPSRQGCTEAFF. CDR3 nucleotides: TGTGCCAGCAGTCTACCATCCAGACAGGGTTGCACTGAAGCTTTCTTT.

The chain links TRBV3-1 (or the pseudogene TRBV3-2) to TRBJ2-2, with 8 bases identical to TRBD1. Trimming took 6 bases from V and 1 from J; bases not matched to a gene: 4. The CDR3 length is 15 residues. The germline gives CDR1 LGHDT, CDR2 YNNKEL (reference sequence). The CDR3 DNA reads TGTGCCAGCAGGCGCGGACAGGGGAACACCGGGGAGCTGTTTTTT. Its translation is CASRRGQGNTGELFF.

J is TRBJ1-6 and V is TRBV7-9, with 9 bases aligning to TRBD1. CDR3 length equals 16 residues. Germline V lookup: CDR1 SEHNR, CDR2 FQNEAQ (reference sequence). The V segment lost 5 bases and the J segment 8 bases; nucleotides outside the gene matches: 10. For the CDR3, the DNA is TGTGCCAGCAGCGAACTGACAGGGGGTGTCGATTCACCCCTCCACTTT. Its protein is CASSELTGGVDSPLHF. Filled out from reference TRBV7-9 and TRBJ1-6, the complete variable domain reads DTGVSQNPRHKITKRGQNVTFRCDPISEHNRLYWYRQTLGQGPEFLTYFQNEAQLEKSRLLSDRFSAERPKGSFSTLEIQRTEQGDSAMYLCASSELTGGVDSPLHFGNGTRLTVT.

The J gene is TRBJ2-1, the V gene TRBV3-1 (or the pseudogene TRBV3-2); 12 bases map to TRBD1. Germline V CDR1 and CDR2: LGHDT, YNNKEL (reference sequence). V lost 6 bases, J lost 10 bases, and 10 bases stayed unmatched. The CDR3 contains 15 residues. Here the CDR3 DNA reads TGTGCCAGCAGAATGACCGGGACAGGGGGCCTAGAGCAGTTCTTC. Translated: CASRMTGTGGLEQFF.

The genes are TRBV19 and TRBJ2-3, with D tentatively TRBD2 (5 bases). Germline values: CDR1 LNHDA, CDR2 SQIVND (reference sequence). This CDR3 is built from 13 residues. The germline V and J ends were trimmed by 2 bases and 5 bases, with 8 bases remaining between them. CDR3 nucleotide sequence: TGTGCCAGTAGTATACTAGCTGAAGATACGCAGTATTTT. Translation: CASSILAEDTQYF.

The CDR3 nucleotides are TGTGCCACCAGGCACGGTACCGGGGAGCTGTTTTTT. This translates into CATRHGTGELFF. The J gene is TRBJ2-2, the V gene TRBV9; D remains unclear. The CDR3 runs to 12 residues. Trimming shortened V by 9 bases and J by 5 bases, and 11 bases separated the two germline ends. Germline V gives CDR1 SGDLS, CDR2 YYNGEE.

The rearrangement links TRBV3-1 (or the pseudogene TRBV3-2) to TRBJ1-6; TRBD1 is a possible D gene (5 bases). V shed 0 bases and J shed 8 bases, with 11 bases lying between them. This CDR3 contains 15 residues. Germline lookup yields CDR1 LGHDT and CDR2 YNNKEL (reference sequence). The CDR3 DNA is TGTGCCAGCAGCCAAGAGGGGGGGGGAGATTCACCCCTCCACTTT. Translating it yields CASSQEGGGDSPLHF.

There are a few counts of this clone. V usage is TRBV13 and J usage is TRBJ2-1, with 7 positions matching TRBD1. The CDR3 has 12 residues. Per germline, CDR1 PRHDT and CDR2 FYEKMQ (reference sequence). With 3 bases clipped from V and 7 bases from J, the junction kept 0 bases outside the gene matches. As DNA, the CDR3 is TGTGCCAGCAGCTTCAGGGGGAATGAGCAGTTCTTC. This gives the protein CASSFRGNEQFF.

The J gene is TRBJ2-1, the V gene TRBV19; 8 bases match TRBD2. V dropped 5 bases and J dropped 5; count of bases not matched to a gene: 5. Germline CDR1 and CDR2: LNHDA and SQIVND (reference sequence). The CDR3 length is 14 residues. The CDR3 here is CASSWRGENNEQFF. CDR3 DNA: TGTGCCAGTAGTTGGCGGGGGGAAAACAATGAGCAGTTCTTC.

The CDR3 nucleotides are TGCGCCAGCAGCCCGGGACAGGGTTACGAAAAACTGTTTTTT. Translation gives CASSPGQGYEKLFF. The rearrangement uses TRBV4-1 and TRBJ1-4; the match to TRBD1 covers 9 bases. There are 14 residues in the CDR3. V lost 4 bases, J lost 8 bases, and 5 bases stayed unmatched. The germline V gene encodes CDR1 MGHRA and CDR2 YSYEKL.

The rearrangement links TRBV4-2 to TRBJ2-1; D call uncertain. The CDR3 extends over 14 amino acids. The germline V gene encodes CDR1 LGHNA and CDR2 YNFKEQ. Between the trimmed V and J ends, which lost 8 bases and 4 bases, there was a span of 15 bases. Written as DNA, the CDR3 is TGTGCCAGCTCCGAGGCCTTTTCTTACAATGAGCAGTTCTTC. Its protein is CASSEAFSYNEQFF.

The CDR3 coding sequence is TGTGCCAGCAGTTCTACAGGGCGCACCGGGGAGCTGTTTTTT. Protein sequence: CASSSTGRTGELFF. The genes are TRBV5-6 and TRBJ2-2; weak D call: TRBD1 (6 bases). The CDR3 extends over 14 amino acids. CDR1 SGHDT and CDR2 YYEEEE come from the germline V gene. Trimming cost V 5 bases and J 4 bases, with 12 bases left between them.

CDR3 nucleotide sequence: TGCGCCAGCAGCCCCGGGGGGGTTGTCACAGATACGCAGTATTTT. It is translated as CASSPGGVVTDTQYF. The chain couples TRBV5-1 to TRBJ2-3, with 8 bases aligning to TRBD2. Germline values: CDR1 SGHRS, CDR2 YFSETQ. This CDR3 comprises 15 residues. Losses at the gene ends were 4 bases for V and 2 bases for J; bases not matched to a gene: 6.

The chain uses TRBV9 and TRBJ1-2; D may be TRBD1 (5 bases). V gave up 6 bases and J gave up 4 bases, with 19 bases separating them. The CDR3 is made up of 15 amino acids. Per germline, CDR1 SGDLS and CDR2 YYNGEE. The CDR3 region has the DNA TGTGCCAGCACCTCCATCACGACAGACCTCTATGGCTACACCTTC. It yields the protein CASTSITTDLYGYTF.

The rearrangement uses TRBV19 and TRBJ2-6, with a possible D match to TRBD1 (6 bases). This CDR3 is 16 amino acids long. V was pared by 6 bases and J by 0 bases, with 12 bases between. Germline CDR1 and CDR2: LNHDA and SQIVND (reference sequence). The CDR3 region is CASRQGSGSGANVLTF. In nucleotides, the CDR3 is TGTGCCAGTAGACAGGGCAGCGGCTCTGGGGCCAACGTCCTGACTTTC.

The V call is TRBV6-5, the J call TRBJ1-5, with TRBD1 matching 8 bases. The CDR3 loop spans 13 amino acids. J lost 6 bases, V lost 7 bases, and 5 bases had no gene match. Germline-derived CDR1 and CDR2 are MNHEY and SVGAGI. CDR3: CASKGQGGQPQHF. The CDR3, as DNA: TGTGCCAGCAAAGGACAGGGAGGTCAGCCCCAGCATTTT.

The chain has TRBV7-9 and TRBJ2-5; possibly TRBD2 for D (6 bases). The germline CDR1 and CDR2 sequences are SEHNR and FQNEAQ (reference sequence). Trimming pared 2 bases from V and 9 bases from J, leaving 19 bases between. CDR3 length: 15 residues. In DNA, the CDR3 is TGTGCCAGCAGCTTATCCCAGGGACTGGGGCTTTCCCAGTACTTC. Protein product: CASSLSQGLGLSQYF.